Following are 17 T cell receptor beta chains from one sample sequenced in a study of fetal regulatory T cell absence and autoimmunity. Produced via immunoSEQ multiplex PCR; TCRdb's table is partial and in-frame only. In the table there are about 95,000 clones, around 72% of which are singletons. The sequencing input was pancreas tissue. The origin of the receptors is a male donor with IPEX syndrome.

The chain uses TRBV7-2 and TRBJ1-1; no reliable D call. V lost 2 bases and J 6 bases, leaving 10 bases between the germline ends. Germline CDR1 SGHTA, CDR2 FQGNSA. The CDR3 is made up of 13 amino acids. The CDR3 nucleotides are TGTGCCAGCAGCTTAATACTGAGGCCTGAAGCTTTCTTT. It yields the protein CASSLILRPEAFF.

The V call is TRBV27, the J call TRBJ2-3, with 8 bases aligning to TRBD1. The V and J ends lost 4 bases and 1 base, in that order; junction bases with no gene match: 10. This CDR3 is 17 amino acids long. CDR1 is MNHEY and CDR2 is SMNVEV in the germline V gene (reference sequence). CDR3 loop: CASSYLRGTGGTDTQYF. CDR3 nucleotide sequence: TGTGCCAGCAGTTACCTCCGAGGGACAGGCGGCACAGATACGCAGTATTTT.

The chain has TRBV15 and TRBJ2-5; D uncertain. This CDR3 spans 13 amino acids. The V gene's germline CDR1 is LNHNV and CDR2 YYDKDF (reference sequence). With 0 bases removed from V and 6 bases from J, the gap between germline ends came to 8 bases. The CDR3 is CATSRDLPQTQYF. The CDR3, as DNA: TGTGCCACCAGCAGAGACCTCCCCCAGACCCAGTACTTC.

V and J are TRBV5-1 and TRBJ2-5; D might be TRBD2 (5 bases). The germline V and J ends were trimmed by 1 base and 5 bases, with 9 bases remaining between them. The V gene's germline CDR1 is SGHRS and CDR2 YFSETQ. The length of the CDR3 is 13 residues. As DNA, the CDR3 is TGCGCCAGCAGCTTGAGCAGGAGGGAGACCCAGTACTTC. Translated: CASSLSRRETQYF.

This sequence joins TRBV6-1 and TRBJ1-6; D remains ambiguous. The length of the CDR3 is 13 residues. The germline V gene has CDR1 MNHNS and CDR2 SASEGT. V was shortened by 4 bases and J by 7 bases, with 8 bases between the two germline ends. Here the CDR3 DNA reads TGTGCCAGCAGTGGGAGGCTCAATTCACCCCTCCACTTT. This encodes CASSGRLNSPLHF.

J is TRBJ1-2 and V is TRBV11-2; tentative D call: TRBD1 (6 bases). The CDR3 contains 13 residues. Trimming took 3 bases from V and 4 from J, leaving 9 bases between them. Germline V gene lookup returns CDR1 SGHAT and CDR2 FQNNGV. The CDR3 is CASSFGTPYGYTF. CDR3 in DNA: TGTGCCAGCAGCTTCGGGACACCCTATGGCTACACCTTC. Together with reference TRBV11-2 and TRBJ1-2, the CDR3 gives the full variable domain: EAGVAQSPRYKIIEKRQSVAFWCNPISGHATLYWYQQILGQGPKLLIQFQNNGVVDDSQLPKDRFSAERLKGVDSTLKIQPAKLEDSAVYLCASSFGTPYGYTFGSGTRLTVV.

The rearrangement uses TRBV7-9 and TRBJ2-3; 10 bases agree with TRBD2. The CDR3 runs to 19 residues. Germline CDR1 and CDR2: SEHNR and FQNEAQ (reference sequence). Trimming at V came to 2 bases and at J to 3 bases, leaving 14 bases not matched to a gene. CDR3 in amino acids: CASSLSNERGGQETDTQYF. In DNA form, the CDR3 reads TGTGCCAGCAGCTTATCGAACGAGCGGGGGGGCCAAGAGACAGATACGCAGTATTTT.

The rearrangement uses TRBV29-1 and TRBJ2-3; 10 nucleotides match TRBD2. Germline values: CDR1 SQVTM, CDR2 ANQGSEA. This CDR3 region has 14 residues. The trim removed 5 bases at V and 6 bases at J, leaving 8 bases unmatched. The DNA of the CDR3 is TGCAGCGTTAAATCTACTAGCGGGACGGATACGCAGTATTTT. Protein product: CSVKSTSGTDTQYF.

The chain is built from TRBV5-1 and TRBJ2-7; D remains ambiguous. This CDR3 has 12 residues. Trimming removed 1 base at V and 2 bases at J, with 4 bases between. From germline, CDR1 is SGHRS and CDR2 YFSETQ. The CDR3: CASSLWPYEQYF. The DNA of the CDR3 is TGCGCCAGCAGCTTGTGGCCCTACGAGCAGTACTTC.

This chain uses TRBV19 with TRBJ1-4, with D perhaps TRBD1 (5 bases). Trimming removed 3 bases from V and 3 bases from J, with 11 bases in between. Germline CDR1 and CDR2: LNHDA and SQIVND (reference sequence). The CDR3 extends over 15 amino acids. CDR3 DNA sequence: TGTGCCAGTAGTATCGAAGGGGCATCTAATGAAAAACTGTTTTTT. Translated, it gives CASSIEGASNEKLFF.

This rearrangement joins TRBV4-2 to TRBJ2-2; D is unresolved. With 2 bases removed from V and 2 bases from J, the gap between germline ends came to 0 bases. From germline, CDR1 is LGHNA and CDR2 YNFKEQ. CDR3 length: 12 amino acids. CDR3 protein: CASSQNTGELFF. CDR3 DNA: TGTGCCAGCAGCCAAAACACCGGGGAGCTGTTTTTT.

This clone showed up just a few times. The V and J genes are TRBV9 and TRBJ2-5; the match to TRBD2 covers 12 bases. Germline V gene sequence: CDR1 SGDLS, CDR2 YYNGEE. The CDR3 loop spans 14 amino acids. V shed 0 bases, J shed 9 bases, and the junction held 3 bases outside the gene matches. In nucleotides, the CDR3 is TGTGCCAGCAGCGTAGTGCTAGCGGGGGGGTCCCAGTACTTC. Translating it yields CASSVVLAGGSQYF.

In its sample, this clone was seen a few times. V usage is TRBV18 and J usage is TRBJ2-5, with TRBD1 as a possible D gene (6 bases). CDR3 length: 13 amino acids. The V gene lost 6 bases and the J gene lost 2 bases, with 10 bases spanning the gap. Looked up from germline, CDR1 is KGHSH and CDR2 is LQKENI. The CDR3 coding sequence is TGTGCCAGCTCGGATCAGGGGCAAGAGACCCAGTACTTC. Residues: CASSDQGQETQYF.

There are a few counts of this clone. V gene TRBV19 combines with J gene TRBJ2-7; TRBD2 might be the D (5 bases). The germline V gene has CDR1 LNHDA and CDR2 SQIVND (reference sequence). Trimming shortened V by 5 bases and J by 2 bases, and 13 bases separated the two germline ends. The CDR3 has 14 amino acids. For the CDR3, the DNA is TGTGCCAGTAGTGCGGCTAGCCGGGCCTACGAGCAGTACTTC. Translated: CASSAASRAYEQYF.

V gene TRBV5-6 combines with J gene TRBJ2-7, with TRBD1 identical over 11 bases. The CDR3 extends over 14 amino acids. Looked up from germline, CDR1 is SGHDT and CDR2 is YYEEEE. V dropped 4 bases and J dropped 3; count of bases not matched to a gene: 3. The CDR3 sequence is CASSAGTGGYEQYF. CDR3 bases: TGTGCCAGCAGCGCCGGGACAGGGGGCTACGAGCAGTACTTC. Supplemented by reference TRBV5-6 and TRBJ2-7, the full variable domain reads DAGVTQSPTHLIKTRGQQVTLRCSPKSGHDTVSWYQQALGQGPQFIFQYYEEEERQRGNFPDRFSGHQFPNYSSELNVNALLLGDSALYLCASSAGTGGYEQYFGPGTRLTVT.

The rearrangement joins TRBV7-8 to TRBJ2-5; D uncertain. V lost 0 bases and J 8 bases, leaving 7 bases between the germline ends. Germline CDR1 SGHVS, CDR2 FQNEAQ. This CDR3 has 12 residues. CDR3 nucleotide sequence: TGTGCCAGCAGCTTAGCCGACGGTACCCAGTACTTC. Amino acid sequence: CASSLADGTQYF.

The rearrangement uses TRBV7-9 and TRBJ2-1; TRBD2 matches 8 bases. Germline V CDR1 and CDR2: SEHNR, FQNEAQ (reference sequence). J gave up 5 bases and V 2 bases, and 11 bases lay outside the gene matches. The CDR3 contains 17 residues. CDR3 sequence: CASSLLLLGLVHNEQFF. CDR3 nucleotides: TGTGCCAGCAGCTTATTGTTGTTGGGACTAGTCCACAATGAGCAGTTCTTC. The whole variable domain, filled in from reference TRBV7-9 and TRBJ2-1, reads DTGVSQNPRHKITKRGQNVTFRCDPISEHNRLYWYRQTLGQGPEFLTYFQNEAQLEKSRLLSDRFSAERPKGSFSTLEIQRTEQGDSAMYLCASSLLLLGLVHNEQFFGPGTRLTVL.